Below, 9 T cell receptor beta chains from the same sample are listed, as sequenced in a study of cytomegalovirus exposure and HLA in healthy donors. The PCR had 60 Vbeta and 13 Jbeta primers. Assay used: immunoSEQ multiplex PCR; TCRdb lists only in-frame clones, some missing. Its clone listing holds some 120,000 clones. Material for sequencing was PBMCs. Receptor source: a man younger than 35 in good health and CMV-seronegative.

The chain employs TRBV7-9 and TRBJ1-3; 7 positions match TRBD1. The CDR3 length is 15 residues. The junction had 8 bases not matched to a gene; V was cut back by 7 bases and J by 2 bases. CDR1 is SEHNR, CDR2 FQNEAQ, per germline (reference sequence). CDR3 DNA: TGTGCCAGCACCACAGGGGATCTACCTGGAAACACCATATATTTT. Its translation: CASTTGDLPGNTIYF.

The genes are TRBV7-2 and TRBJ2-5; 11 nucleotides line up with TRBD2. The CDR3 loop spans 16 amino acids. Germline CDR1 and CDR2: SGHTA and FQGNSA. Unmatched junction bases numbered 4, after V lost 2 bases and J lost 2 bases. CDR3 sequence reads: CASSLMGLADQETQYF. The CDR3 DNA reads TGTGCCAGCAGCTTAATGGGACTAGCGGATCAAGAGACCCAGTACTTC.

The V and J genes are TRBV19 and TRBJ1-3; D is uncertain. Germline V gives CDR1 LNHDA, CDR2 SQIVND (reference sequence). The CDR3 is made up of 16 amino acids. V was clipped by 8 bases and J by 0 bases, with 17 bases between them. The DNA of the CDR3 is TGTGCCAGTGGCCGGAGGGAGGTGAACTCTGGAAACACCATATATTTT. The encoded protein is CASGRREVNSGNTIYF.

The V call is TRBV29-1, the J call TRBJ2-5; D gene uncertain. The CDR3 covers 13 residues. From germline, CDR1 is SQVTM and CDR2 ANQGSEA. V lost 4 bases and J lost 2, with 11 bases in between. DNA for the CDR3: TGCAGCGTTGGAATGAGGCTACAAGAGACCCAGTACTTC. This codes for CSVGMRLQETQYF.

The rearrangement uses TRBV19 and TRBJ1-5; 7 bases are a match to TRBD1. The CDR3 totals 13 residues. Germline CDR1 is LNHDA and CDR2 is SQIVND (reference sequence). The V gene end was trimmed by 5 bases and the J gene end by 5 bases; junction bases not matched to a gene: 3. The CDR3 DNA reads TGTGCCAGTAGTGTTGACAGGGATCAGCCCCAGCATTTT. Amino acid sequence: CASSVDRDQPQHF. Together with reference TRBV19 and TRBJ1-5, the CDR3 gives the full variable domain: DGGITQSPKYLFRKEGQNVTLSCEQNLNHDAMYWYRQDPGQGLRLIYYSQIVNDFQKGDIAEGYSVSREKKESFPLTVTSAQKNPTAFYLCASSVDRDQPQHFGDGTRLSIL.

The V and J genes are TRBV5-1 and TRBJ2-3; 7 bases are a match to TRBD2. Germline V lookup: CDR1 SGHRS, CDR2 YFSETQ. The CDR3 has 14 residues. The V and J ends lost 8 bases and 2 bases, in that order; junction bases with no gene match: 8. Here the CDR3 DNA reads TGCGCCAGTGGGAGGGGCGAGGTCACAGATACGCAGTATTTT. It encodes CASGRGEVTDTQYF. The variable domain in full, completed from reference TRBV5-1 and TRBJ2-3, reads KAGVTQTPRYLIKTRGQQVTLSCSPISGHRSVSWYQQTPGQGLQFLFEYFSETQRNKGNFPGRFSGRQFSNSRSEMNVSTLELGDSALYLCASGRGEVTDTQYFGPGTRLTVL.

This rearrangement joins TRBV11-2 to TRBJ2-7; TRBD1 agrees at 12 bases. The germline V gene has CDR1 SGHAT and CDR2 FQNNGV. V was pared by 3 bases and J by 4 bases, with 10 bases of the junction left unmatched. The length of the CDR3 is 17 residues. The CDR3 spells CASSLAGTGGAGYEQYF. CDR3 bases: TGTGCCAGCAGCTTGGCCGGGACAGGGGGCGCAGGGTACGAGCAGTACTTC.

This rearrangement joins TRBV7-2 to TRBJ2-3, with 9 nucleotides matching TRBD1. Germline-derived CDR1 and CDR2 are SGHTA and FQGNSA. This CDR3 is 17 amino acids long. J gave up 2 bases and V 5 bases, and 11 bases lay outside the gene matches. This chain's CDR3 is CASSPRDRALNTDTQYF. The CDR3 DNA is TGTGCCAGCAGCCCGCGGGACAGGGCCCTTAACACAGATACGCAGTATTTT.

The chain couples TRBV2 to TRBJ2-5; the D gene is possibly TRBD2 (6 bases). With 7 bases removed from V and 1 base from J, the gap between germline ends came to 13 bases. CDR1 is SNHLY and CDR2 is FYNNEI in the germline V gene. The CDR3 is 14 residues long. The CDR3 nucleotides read TGTGCCAGCAACTCCTGGAGGGCCCAAGAGACCCAGTACTTC. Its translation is CASNSWRAQETQYF.